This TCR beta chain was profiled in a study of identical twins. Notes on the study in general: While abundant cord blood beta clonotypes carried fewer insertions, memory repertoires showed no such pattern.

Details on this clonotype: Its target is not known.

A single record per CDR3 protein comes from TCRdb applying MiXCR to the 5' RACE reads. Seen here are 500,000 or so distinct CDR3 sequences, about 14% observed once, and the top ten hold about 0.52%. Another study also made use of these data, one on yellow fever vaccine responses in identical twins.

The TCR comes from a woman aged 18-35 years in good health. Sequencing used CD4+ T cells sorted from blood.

The CDR3 sequence is CASSQDWGRASDTQYF. Written as DNA, the CDR3 is TGTGCCAGCAGCCAAGATTGGGGGAGGGCCTCAGATACGCAGTATTTT. The gene calls are TRBV14 and TRBJ2-3, with 7 bases fitting TRBD2. V dropped 0 bases and J dropped 4; count of bases not matched to a gene: 7. There are 16 residues in the CDR3. Germline values: CDR1 SGHDN, CDR2 FVKESK.